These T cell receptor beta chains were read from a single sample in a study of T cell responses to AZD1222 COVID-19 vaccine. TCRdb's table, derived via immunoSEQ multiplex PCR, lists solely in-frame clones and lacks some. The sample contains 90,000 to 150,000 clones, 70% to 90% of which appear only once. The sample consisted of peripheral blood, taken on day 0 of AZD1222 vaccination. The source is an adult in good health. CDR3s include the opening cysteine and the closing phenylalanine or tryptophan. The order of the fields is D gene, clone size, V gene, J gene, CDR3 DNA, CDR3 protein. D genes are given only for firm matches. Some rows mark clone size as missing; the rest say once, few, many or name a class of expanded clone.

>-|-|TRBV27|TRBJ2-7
TGTGCCAGCATGGGTCCGGGACGCTGGGTTTACGAGCAGTACTTC
CASMGPGRWVYEQYF
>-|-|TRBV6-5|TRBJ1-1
TGTGCCAGCACCCGGCGGGTCAACACTGAAGCTTTCTTT
CASTRRVNTEAFF
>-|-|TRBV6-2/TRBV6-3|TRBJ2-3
TGTGCCAGCAGTTACTACCCCTCGATAACAGGGAATACGCAGTATTTT
CASSYYPSITGNTQYF
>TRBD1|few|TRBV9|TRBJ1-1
TGTGCCAGCAGTAGAGTGGGGACAGGGAGGAATGAAGCTTTCTTT
CASSRVGTGRNEAFF
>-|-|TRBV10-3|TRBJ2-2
TGTGCCATCAGTGACTGGTCGAACACCGGGGAGCTGTTTTTT
CAISDWSNTGELFF
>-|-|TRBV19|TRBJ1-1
TGTGCCAGTACCACTCAGGGACGAAGAAACACTGAAGCTTTCTTT
CASTTQGRRNTEAFF
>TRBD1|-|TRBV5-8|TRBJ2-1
TGTGCCAGCAGCTTGGCTTTAGTGACAGGGGGATACAATGAGCAGTTCTTC
CASSLALVTGGYNEQFF
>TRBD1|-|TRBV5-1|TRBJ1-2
TGCGCCAGCAGGGACAGGGGGGATGGCTACACCTTC
CASRDRGDGYTF
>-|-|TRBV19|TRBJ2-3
TGTGCCAGTAGGCGGCGTCCTCAAATGGATACGCAGTATTTT
CASRRRPQMDTQYF
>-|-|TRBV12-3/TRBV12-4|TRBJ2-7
TGTGCCAGCAGTTTCAGTTATTACGAGCAGTACTTC
CASSFSYYEQYF
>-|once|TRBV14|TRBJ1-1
TGTGCCAGCAGCCATTTCGCGGGACTCCAGAACACTGAAGCTTTCTTT
CASSHFAGLQNTEAFF
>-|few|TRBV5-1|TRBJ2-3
TGCGCCAGCTCACCAGGATATATGAGCACAGATACGCAGTATTTT
CASSPGYMSTDTQYF
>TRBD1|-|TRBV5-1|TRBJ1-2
TGCGCCAGCATGAGGGGACAGGGAGATGGCTACACCTTC
CASMRGQGDGYTF
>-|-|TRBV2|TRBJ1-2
TGTGCCAGCAATGAGGGGCGGTATGGCTACACCTTC
CASNEGRYGYTF
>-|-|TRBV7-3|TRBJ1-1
TGTGCCAGCAGTCCGCGGGGGGCGAGCACTGAAGCTTTCTTT
CASSPRGASTEAFF
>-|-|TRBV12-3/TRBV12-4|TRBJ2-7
TGTGCCAGCAGTTCCGGACCCCCCTACGAGCAGTACTTC
CASSSGPPYEQYF
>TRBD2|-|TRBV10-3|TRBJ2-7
TGTGCCATCAAGGGCGGGGGGGCCGCCGAGCAGTACTTC
CAIKGGGAAEQYF
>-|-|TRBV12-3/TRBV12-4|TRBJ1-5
TGTGCCAGCAGTTTACTCGAGCATCAGCCCCAGCATTTT
CASSLLEHQPQHF
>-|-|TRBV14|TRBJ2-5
TGTGCCAGCAGCCTCGACTTGCCCCCGGGGACCCAGTACTTC
CASSLDLPPGTQYF
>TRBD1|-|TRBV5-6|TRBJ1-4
TGTGCCAGCAGCTGGACAGGAAGGACCACTAATGAAAAACTGTTTTTT
CASSWTGRTTNEKLFF
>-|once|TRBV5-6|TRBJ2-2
TGTGCCAGCAGCCGAGGGATAGCGAGGGGTACCGGGGAGCTGTTTTTT
CASSRGIARGTGELFF
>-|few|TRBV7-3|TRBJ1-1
TGTGCCAGCAGCTTAACGTGGGGCACTGAAGCTTTCTTT
CASSLTWGTEAFF
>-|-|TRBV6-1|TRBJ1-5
TGTGCCAGCAGTTATGGAGTTAATCAGCCCCAGCATTTT
CASSYGVNQPQHF
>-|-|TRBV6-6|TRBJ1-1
TGTGCCAGCAGTCCTGGTACTCTTCTGAACACTGAAGCTTTCTTT
CASSPGTLLNTEAFF
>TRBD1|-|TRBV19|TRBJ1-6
TGTGCCAGTAGTTCTCAAGGGACAGGGGGCTCACCCCTCCACTTT
CASSSQGTGGSPLHF
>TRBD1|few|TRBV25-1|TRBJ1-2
TGTGCCAGCAGCTTGGACAGGGTCTATGGCTACACCTTC
CASSLDRVYGYTF
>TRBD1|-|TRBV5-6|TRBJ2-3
TGTGCCAGCAGCTTATTGGGACAGGAGTTAGGCACAGATACGCAGTATTTT
CASSLLGQELGTDTQYF
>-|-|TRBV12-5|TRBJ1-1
TGTGCTAGTGGCACGATCGGGGGTCATGAGAACACTGAAGCTTTCTTT
CASGTIGGHENTEAFF
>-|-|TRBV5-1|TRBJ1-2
TGCGCCAGCCAAGGGACCGACTATGGCTACACCTTC
CASQGTDYGYTF
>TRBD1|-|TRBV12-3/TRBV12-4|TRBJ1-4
TGTGCCAGCAGTTTCGACAGGGTCTCAAAACTGTTTTTT
CASSFDRVSKLFF